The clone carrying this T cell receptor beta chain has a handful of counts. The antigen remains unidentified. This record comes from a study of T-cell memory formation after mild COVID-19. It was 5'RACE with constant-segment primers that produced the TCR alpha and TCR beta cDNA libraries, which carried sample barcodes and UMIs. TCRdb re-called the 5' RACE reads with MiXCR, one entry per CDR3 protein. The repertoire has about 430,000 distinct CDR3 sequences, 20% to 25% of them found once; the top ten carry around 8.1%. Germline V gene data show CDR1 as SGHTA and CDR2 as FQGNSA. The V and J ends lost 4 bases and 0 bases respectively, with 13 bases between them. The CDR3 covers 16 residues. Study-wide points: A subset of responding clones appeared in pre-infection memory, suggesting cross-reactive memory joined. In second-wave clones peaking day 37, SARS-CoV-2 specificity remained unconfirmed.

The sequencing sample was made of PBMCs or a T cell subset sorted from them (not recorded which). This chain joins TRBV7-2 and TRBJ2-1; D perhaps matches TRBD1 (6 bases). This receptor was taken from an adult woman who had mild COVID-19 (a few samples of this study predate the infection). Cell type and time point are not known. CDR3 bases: TGTGCCAGCAGCTGGGGACACCAAAGCTCCTACAATGAGCAGTTCTTC. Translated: CASSWGHQSSYNEQFF.